This T cell receptor beta chain derives from a study of cytomegalovirus exposure and HLA in healthy donors. Overall study context: T cells numbering around 180 million yielded 95 million to 140 million unique TCR beta sequences in an earlier analysis.

Among the donors, all were healthy bone marrow donors. The study ran its PCR with 60 Vbeta and 13 Jbeta primers. The table came from immunoSEQ multiplex PCR; TCRdb's copy has only in-frame clones and leaves some out. The sample includes about 180,000 clones, 79% of them seen just once. About this clone itself: Its antigen is not identified.

Findings and caveats of the study: TCR beta chain V- and J-gene trimming was linked, in a later analysis, to a missense variant in DCLRE1C. Excluded: some indistinguishable V segments such as TRBV6-2 and TRBV6-3.

CDR3 length equals 15 residues. V lost 4 bases and J lost 0, with 14 bases in between. Germline V gene sequence: CDR1 SGDLS, CDR2 YYNGEE. The clonotype originates from a woman in her thirties or forties in good health and CMV-seronegative. The sample taken for sequencing was PBMCs. The chain recombines TRBV9 with TRBJ2-7; D not resolved. In nucleotides, the CDR3 is TGTGCCAGCAGCCCACAGCCTACAAGCTCCTACGAGCAGTACTTC. As protein: CASSPQPTSSYEQYF. Full variable domain (remainder filled in from reference TRBV9 and TRBJ2-7): DSGVTQTPKHLITATGQRVTLRCSPRSGDLSVYWYQQSLDQGLQFLIQYYNGEERAKGNILERFSAQQFPDLHSELNLSSLELGDSALYFCASSPQPTSSYEQYFGPGTRLTVT.